This TCR beta chain was sequenced during a study of T cell changes during pregnancy in multiple sclerosis (dated by TCRdb to between 2018 and 2021). The study in broad terms: The study examined how the T cell repertoire changed over the course of pregnancy in women with multiple sclerosis.

Turning to this clone: No cognate antigen has been identified for it. No base quality information exists; no much larger clone differs at one position.

Library creation used the immunoSEQ multiplex PCR assay. TCRdb re-hosts the immuneACCESS table, in-frame sequences only. Its copies lack some clones; in the studies checked, an unresolved V gene accounts for under half of them, and the cause for the rest is not known. The sample table lists some 49,000 clones, around 87% of them with a count of one. Around 5% of the sample is held by the ten biggest clonotypes. The germline V gene (reference sequence) supplies CDR1 MNHEY and CDR2 SMNVEV. Trimming accounts for 6 bases at V and 3 bases at J, while the number of junction bases matched to no gene is 6. The CDR3, from cysteine to phenylalanine, totals 14 residues. Only the CDR3 region is kept as DNA, spanning 42 bases read in frame from base 1.

Sequencing was performed on peripheral blood, taken after pregnancy. The sequence joins TRBV27 to TRBJ2-3, with TRBD1 matching 7 junction bases. The receptor was isolated from a female donor in good health, enrolled as a control in a pregnancy study. The CDR3 region: CASSLDRATDTQYF. The DNA sequence is as follows: TGTGCCAGCAGCCTCGACAGGGCGACAGATACGCAGTATTTT.